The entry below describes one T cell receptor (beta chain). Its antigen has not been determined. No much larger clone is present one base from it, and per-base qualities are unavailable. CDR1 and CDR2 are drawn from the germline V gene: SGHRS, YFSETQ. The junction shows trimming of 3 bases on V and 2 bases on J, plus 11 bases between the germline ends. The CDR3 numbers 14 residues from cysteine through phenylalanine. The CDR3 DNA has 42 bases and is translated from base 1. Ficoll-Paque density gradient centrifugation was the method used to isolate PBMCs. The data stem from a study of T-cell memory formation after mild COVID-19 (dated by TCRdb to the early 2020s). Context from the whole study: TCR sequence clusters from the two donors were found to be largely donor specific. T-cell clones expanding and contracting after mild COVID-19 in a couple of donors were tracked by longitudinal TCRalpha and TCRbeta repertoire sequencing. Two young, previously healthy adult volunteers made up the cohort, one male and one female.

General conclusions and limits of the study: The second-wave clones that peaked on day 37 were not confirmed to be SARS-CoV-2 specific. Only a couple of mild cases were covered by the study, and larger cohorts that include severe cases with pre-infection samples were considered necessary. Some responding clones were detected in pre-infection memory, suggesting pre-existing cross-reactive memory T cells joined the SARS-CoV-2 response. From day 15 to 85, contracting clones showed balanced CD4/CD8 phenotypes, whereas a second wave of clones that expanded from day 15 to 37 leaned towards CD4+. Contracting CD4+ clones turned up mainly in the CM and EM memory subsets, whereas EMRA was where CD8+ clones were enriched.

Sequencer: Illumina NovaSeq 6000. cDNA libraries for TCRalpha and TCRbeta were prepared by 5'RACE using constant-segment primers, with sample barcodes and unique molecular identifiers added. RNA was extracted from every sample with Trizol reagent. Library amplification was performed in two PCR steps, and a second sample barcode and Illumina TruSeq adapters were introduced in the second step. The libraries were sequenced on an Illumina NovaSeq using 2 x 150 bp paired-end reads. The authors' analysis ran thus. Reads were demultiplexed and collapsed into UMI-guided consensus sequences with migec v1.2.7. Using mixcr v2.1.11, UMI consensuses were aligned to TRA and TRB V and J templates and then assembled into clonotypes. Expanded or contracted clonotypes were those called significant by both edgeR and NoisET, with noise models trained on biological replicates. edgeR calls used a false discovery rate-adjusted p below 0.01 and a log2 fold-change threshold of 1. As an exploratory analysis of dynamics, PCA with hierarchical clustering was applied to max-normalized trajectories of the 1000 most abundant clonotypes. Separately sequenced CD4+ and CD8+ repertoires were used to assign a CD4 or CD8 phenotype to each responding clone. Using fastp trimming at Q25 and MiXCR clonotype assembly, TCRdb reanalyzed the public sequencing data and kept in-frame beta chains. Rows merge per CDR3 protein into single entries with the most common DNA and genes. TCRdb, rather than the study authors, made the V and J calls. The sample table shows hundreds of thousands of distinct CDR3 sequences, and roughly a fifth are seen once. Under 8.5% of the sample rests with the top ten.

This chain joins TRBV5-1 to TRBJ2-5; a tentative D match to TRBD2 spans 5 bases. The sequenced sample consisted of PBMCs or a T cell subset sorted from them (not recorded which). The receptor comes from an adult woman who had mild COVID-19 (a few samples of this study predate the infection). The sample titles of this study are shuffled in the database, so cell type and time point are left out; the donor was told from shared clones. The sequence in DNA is TGCGCCAGCAGCTGGGGAGCGGTACAAGAGACCCAGTACTTC. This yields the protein CASSWGAVQETQYF.